The next 15 T cell receptor beta chains were all read from a single sample in a study of shared clonotypes between healthy human individuals. The protocol was immunoSEQ multiplex PCR, while the TCRdb copy is restricted to in-frame clones and leaves out a portion. The sample carries over 1.4 million clones, around 95% recorded once. The source material was naive CD4+ T cells sorted from blood. Subset of the sample: CD45RA+ positively selected. Every receptor here comes from a man aged 25-45 years in good health.

J is TRBJ1-1 and V is TRBV25-1, with TRBD1 matching 8 bases. Germline lookup yields CDR1 MGHDK and CDR2 SYGVNS. CDR3 length: 14 amino acids. With 6 bases clipped from V and 9 bases from J, the junction kept 12 bases outside the gene matches. CDR3 DNA sequence: TGTGCCAGCAGCCTTTTCGAAGGGACAGGTAAAGCTTTCTTT. Translation gives CASSLFEGTGKAFF.

The rearrangement links TRBV2 to TRBJ2-7, with D perhaps matching TRBD2 (6 bases). From germline, CDR1 is SNHLY and CDR2 FYNNEI. This CDR3 comprises 14 residues. Trimming stripped 2 bases from V and 5 bases from J, with 13 bases between. The CDR3 region is CASSERDLPHEQYF. The CDR3 coding sequence is TGTGCCAGCAGTGAAAGGGACTTACCCCACGAGCAGTACTTC.

V is TRBV19 and J is TRBJ2-7; possibly TRBD2 for D (5 bases). Deletions cut 2 bases from V and 3 bases from J, with 14 bases between. Looked up from germline, CDR1 is LNHDA and CDR2 is SQIVND (reference sequence). The CDR3 is made up of 15 amino acids. CDR3 residues: CASSITPGSNYEQYF. CDR3 coding DNA: TGTGCCAGTAGTATAACTCCTGGGAGCAACTACGAGCAGTACTTC.

The genes are TRBV5-1 and TRBJ2-2; TRBD2 agrees at 9 bases. Germline CDR1 reads SGHRS; CDR2 reads YFSETQ. Trimming took 0 bases from V and 2 from J; bases not matched to a gene: 11. The CDR3 length is 19 residues. The CDR3 DNA reads as TGCGCCAGCAGCTTGGAGTTAGCGGGAGTGGGCGGTAACACCGGGGAGCTGTTTTTT. It yields the protein CASSLELAGVGGNTGELFF. Full variable domain (missing parts from reference TRBV5-1 and TRBJ2-2): KAGVTQTPRYLIKTRGQQVTLSCSPISGHRSVSWYQQTPGQGLQFLFEYFSETQRNKGNFPGRFSGRQFSNSRSEMNVSTLELGDSALYLCASSLELAGVGGNTGELFFGEGSRLTVL.

The gene calls are TRBV6-5 and TRBJ1-2, with D unclear. CDR3 length: 13 residues. Trimming stripped 5 bases from V and 3 bases from J, with 10 bases between. Germline CDR1 MNHEY, CDR2 SVGAGI. The CDR3 sequence: CASSPRIYYGYTF. CDR3 DNA sequence: TGTGCCAGCAGTCCGAGGATATACTATGGCTACACCTTC.

V is TRBV5-3 and J is TRBJ2-1; no clear D. Being an ORF, TRBV5-3 has a function that is uncertain. The CDR3 covers 10 residues. V dropped 4 bases and J dropped 8 bases, with 4 bases sitting between them. The CDR3 DNA follows: TGTGCCAGAAGCCCTCATGAGCAGTTCTTC. Encoded protein: CARSPHEQFF.

The V gene is TRBV25-1, the J gene TRBJ2-7; D gene uncertain. Germline CDR1 is MGHDK and CDR2 is SYGVNS. CDR3 size: 17 residues. V was shortened by 3 bases and J by 2 bases, with 20 bases between the two germline ends. For the CDR3, the DNA is TGTGCCAGCAGTGACCCATCTGGCGCCGATAATCCCTACGAGCAGTACTTC. It codes for CASSDPSGADNPYEQYF.

This chain joins TRBV21-1 and TRBJ2-7; the D call of TRBD2 is as the table states it, not checked on the DNA. TRBV21-1 is a recognized pseudogene. The CDR3 covers 16 residues. In nucleotides, the CDR3 is TGTGCCAGCAGCAACCGTAGGCAGGGCGGACTACTCGAGCAGTACTTC. It translates to CASSNRRQGGLLEQYF.

The rearrangement links TRBV7-6 to TRBJ2-7; 14 bases are a match to TRBD2. V gave up 0 bases and J gave up 6 bases; unmatched junction bases: 7. Germline V gives CDR1 SGHVS, CDR2 FNYEAQ. The CDR3 consists of 17 residues. CDR3: CASSLAPGTSGSFEQYF. In DNA, the CDR3 is TGTGCCAGCAGCTTAGCCCCCGGGACTAGCGGGAGTTTCGAGCAGTACTTC. The whole variable domain, remainder taken from reference TRBV7-6 and TRBJ2-7, is GAGVSQSPRYKVTKRGQDVALRCDPISGHVSLYWYRQALGQGPEFLTYFNYEAQQDKSGLPNDRFSAERPEGSISTLTIQRTEQRDSAMYRCASSLAPGTSGSFEQYFGPGTRLTVT.

This clone was seen a single time. The V and J genes are TRBV18 and TRBJ2-2; D gene unclear. CDR3 length: 15 amino acids. Trimming left V 3 bases short and J 4 bases short, with 12 bases between. In germline, CDR1 is KGHSH, CDR2 LQKENI. The CDR3 region has the DNA TGTGCCAGCTCACCTCTTGATAGGGCCACCGGGGAGCTGTTTTTT. The encoded protein is CASSPLDRATGELFF.

The chain couples TRBV2 to TRBJ1-1; tentative D call: TRBD1 (6 bases). CDR3 size: 14 residues. Trimming removed 6 bases from V and 2 bases from J, with 13 bases in between. Germline CDR1 and CDR2: SNHLY and FYNNEI. CDR3 coding DNA: TGTGCCAGCAGACTAAACAGGGAAAACACTGAAGCTTTCTTT. It yields the protein CASRLNRENTEAFF.

The V and J genes are TRBV9 and TRBJ2-1; 12 bases line up with TRBD1. Unmatched junction bases numbered 3, after V lost 0 bases and J lost 8 bases. CDR3 size: 15 residues. Germline assignment: CDR1 SGDLS and CDR2 YYNGEE. The CDR3 DNA reads TGTGCCAGCAGCGTAGAGGGACAGGGGGCTTATGAGCAGTTCTTC. The encoded protein is CASSVEGQGAYEQFF.

Points on this clone: Distinct nucleotide sequences in the sample also encode this CDR3. The chain is built from TRBV5-1 and TRBJ2-3; 7 positions match TRBD1. The germline CDR1 and CDR2 sequences are SGHRS and YFSETQ. The CDR3 extends over 13 amino acids. Trimming at V came to 4 bases and at J to 4 bases, leaving 3 bases not matched to a gene. Here the CDR3 reads CASSRTGSDTQYF. In DNA, the CDR3 is TGCGCCAGCAGCCGGACAGGATCAGATACGCAGTATTTT.

This sequence joins TRBV27 and TRBJ2-1, with 7 bases matching TRBD2. CDR1 is MNHEY, CDR2 SMNVEV, per germline (reference sequence). V dropped 5 bases and J dropped 0; count of bases not matched to a gene: 10. CDR3 size: 17 residues. CDR3 in amino acids: CASSGRLASLSYNEQFF. As DNA, the CDR3 is TGTGCCAGCAGTGGAAGACTAGCCTCTCTCTCCTACAATGAGCAGTTCTTC.

The chain recombines TRBV11-3 with TRBJ2-5; 10 positions match TRBD1. The CDR3 is 17 amino acids. With V trimmed by 1 base and J by 5 bases, 10 bases remained unmatched. Germline CDR1 reads SGHNT; CDR2 reads YENEEA. CDR3 in DNA: TGTGCCAGCAGCTTAGCTTCTGAGGGGGGACAGGGGGAGACCCAGTACTTC. Protein: CASSLASEGGQGETQYF.